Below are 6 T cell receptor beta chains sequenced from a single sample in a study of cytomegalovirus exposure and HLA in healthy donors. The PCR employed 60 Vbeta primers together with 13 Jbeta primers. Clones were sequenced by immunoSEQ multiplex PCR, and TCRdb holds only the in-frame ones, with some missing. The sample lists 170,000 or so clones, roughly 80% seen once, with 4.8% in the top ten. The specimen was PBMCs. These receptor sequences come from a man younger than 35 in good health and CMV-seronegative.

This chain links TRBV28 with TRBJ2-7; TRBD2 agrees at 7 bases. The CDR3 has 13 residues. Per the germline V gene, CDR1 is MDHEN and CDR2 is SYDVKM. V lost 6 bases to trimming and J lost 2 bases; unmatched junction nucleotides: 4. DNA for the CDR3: TGTGCCAGCAGGTCTCGGGGGGCCTACGAGCAGTACTTC. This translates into CASRSRGAYEQYF.

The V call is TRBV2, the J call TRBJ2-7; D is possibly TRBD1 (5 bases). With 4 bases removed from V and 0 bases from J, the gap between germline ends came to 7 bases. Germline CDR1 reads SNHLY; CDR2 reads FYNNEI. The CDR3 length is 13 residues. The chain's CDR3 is CASSGDSSYEQYF. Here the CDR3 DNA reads TGTGCCAGCAGTGGTGACAGCTCCTACGAGCAGTACTTC.

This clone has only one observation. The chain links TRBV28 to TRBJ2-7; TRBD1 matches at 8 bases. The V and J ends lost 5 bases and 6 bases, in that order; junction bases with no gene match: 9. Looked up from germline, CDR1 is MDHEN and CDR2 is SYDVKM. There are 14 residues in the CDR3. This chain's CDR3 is CASSRRTGFGEQYF. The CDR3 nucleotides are TGTGCCAGCAGTCGAAGGACAGGGTTCGGCGAGCAGTACTTC.

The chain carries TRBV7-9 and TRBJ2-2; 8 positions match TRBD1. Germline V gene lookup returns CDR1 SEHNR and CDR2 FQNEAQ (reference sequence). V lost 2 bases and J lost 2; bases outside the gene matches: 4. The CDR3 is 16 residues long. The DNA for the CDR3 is TGTGCCAGCAGCTTAAAGGACAGGGTTAACACCGGGGAGCTGTTTTTT. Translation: CASSLKDRVNTGELFF.

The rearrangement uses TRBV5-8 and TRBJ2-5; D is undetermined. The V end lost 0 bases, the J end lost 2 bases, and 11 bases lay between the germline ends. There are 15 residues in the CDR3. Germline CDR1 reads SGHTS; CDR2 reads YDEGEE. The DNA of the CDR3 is TGTGCCAGCAGCTTGGGGGCCCAGCTACAAGAGACCCAGTACTTC. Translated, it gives CASSLGAQLQETQYF.

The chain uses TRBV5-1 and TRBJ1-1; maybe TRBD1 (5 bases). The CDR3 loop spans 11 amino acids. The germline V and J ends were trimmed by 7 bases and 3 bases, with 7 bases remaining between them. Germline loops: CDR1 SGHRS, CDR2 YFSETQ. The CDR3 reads CASRGDTEAFF. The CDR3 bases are TGCGCCAGCCGGGGGGACACTGAAGCTTTCTTT. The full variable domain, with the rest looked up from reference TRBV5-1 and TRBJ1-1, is KAGVTQTPRYLIKTRGQQVTLSCSPISGHRSVSWYQQTPGQGLQFLFEYFSETQRNKGNFPGRFSGRQFSNSRSEMNVSTLELGDSALYLCASRGDTEAFFGQGTRLTVV.